Each of the 3 T cell receptor beta chains below was sequenced from the same sample in a study of T cell responses to AZD1222 COVID-19 vaccine. Method: immunoSEQ multiplex PCR; TCRdb's copy keeps in-frame clones and lacks some. This table has about 110,000 clones, approximately 85% appearing once. Sample: peripheral blood, taken on day 0 of AZD1222 vaccination. Receptor source: an adult in good health.

This clone showed up just once. This chain connects TRBV12-3 or TRBV12-4 to TRBJ1-1; the D gene is possibly TRBD1 (5 bases). The CDR3 loop spans 13 amino acids. Trimming took off 6 bases at V and 10 bases at J, with 18 bases between the two ends. In DNA form, the CDR3 reads TGTGCCAGCAGCTCCGGGACGCCCCAGCGAGCTTTCTTT. Its protein product is CASSSGTPQRAFF.

This chain connects TRBV7-2 to TRBJ1-1; tentative D call: TRBD1 (5 bases). The CDR3 covers 16 residues. Per the germline V gene, CDR1 is SGHTA and CDR2 is FQGNSA. Trimming stripped 0 bases from V and 1 base from J, with 12 bases between. The CDR3 region has the DNA TGTGCCAGCAGCTTAGCTGTGGGGGGAGGGAACACTGAAGCTTTCTTT. It codes for CASSLAVGGGNTEAFF. Supplemented by reference TRBV7-2 and TRBJ1-1, the full variable domain reads GAGVSQSPSNKVTEKGKDVELRCDPISGHTALYWYRQSLGQGLEFLIYFQGNSAPDKSGLPSDRFSAERTGGSVSTLTIQRTQQEDSAVYLCASSLAVGGGNTEAFFGQGTRLTVV.

The chain uses TRBV25-1 and TRBJ1-4; 9 bases align to TRBD1. Looked up from germline, CDR1 is MGHDK and CDR2 is SYGVNS. The V gene end was trimmed by 5 bases and the J gene end by 4 bases; junction bases not matched to a gene: 8. This CDR3 region has 16 residues. As DNA, the CDR3 is TGTGCCAGCAGTTCACGCGGGACAGGGTTTAATGAAAAACTGTTTTTT. Amino acids: CASSSRGTGFNEKLFF.